A selection of T cell receptor beta chains follows, all from one sample in a study of vaccination effects on CD4 cells after COVID-19. Profiling relied on immunoSEQ multiplex PCR, and the TCRdb table lists in-frame clones only, not all of them. The sample includes 40,000 to 50,000 clones, under 70% of them seen just once. The antigens for these receptors are not known. The sample was CD4+ T cells from PBMCs cultured with HCoV-OC43 spike peptides, taken before COVID-19 vaccination. All receptors derive from a human donor who received a COVID-19 vaccine. CDR3s include the opening cysteine and the closing phenylalanine or tryptophan. A D gene is named only where the DNA matches it firmly.

-,TRBV3-1/TRBV3-2,TRBJ1-2,CASSQEKGYYGYTF
-,TRBV19,TRBJ2-7,CASSNPGITYEQYF
-,TRBV5-1,TRBJ1-4,CASSFGGGGEKLFF
TRBD1,TRBV7-2,TRBJ1-1,CASSSPSTGGWAFF
TRBD1,TRBV5-5,TRBJ2-7,CASSSLIGTGGYEQYF
-,TRBV6-4,TRBJ2-3,CASWRGLSTDTQYF
TRBD2,TRBV10-3,TRBJ2-1,CAISGTSGRWDEQFF
-,TRBV24-1,TRBJ2-2,CATSDSWGTNTGELFF
TRBD1,TRBV28,TRBJ1-1,CASRSAGTGHTEAFF
TRBD1,TRBV4-2,TRBJ1-2,CASSQEGTAPYGYTF
TRBD1,TRBV28,TRBJ1-6,CASSLWAGGSSPLHF
-,TRBV28,TRBJ1-6,CASSFSSNNSPLHF
-,TRBV30,TRBJ1-2,CAWRALGGYGYTF
-,TRBV28,TRBJ1-2,CASSQSLDGYTF